Following are 14 T cell receptor beta chains from one sample sequenced in a study of blood T cell repertoires in COVID-19. Clones were read by immunoSEQ multiplex PCR, and TCRdb kept only the in-frame ones, dropping some. Among tens of thousands of clones listed, 78% were seen once. The sequencing sample was made of peripheral blood. Receptor source: a human donor in a cohort sampled during active COVID-19.

V is TRBV30 and J is TRBJ2-7, with D possibly matching TRBD1 (5 bases). Trimming left V 0 bases short and J 5 bases short, with 14 bases between. CDR3 length: 14 residues. Germline values: CDR1 GTSNPN, CDR2 SVGIG (reference sequence). CDR3 sequence: CAWSVSGNYDEQYF. CDR3 nucleotides: TGTGCCTGGAGTGTATCAGGGAACTATGACGAGCAGTACTTC.

The CDR3 sequence: CATSRGQGGTNEKLFF. CDR3 sequence (DNA): TGTGCCACCAGCAGAGGACAGGGGGGAACTAATGAAAAACTGTTTTTT. The chain is built from TRBV15 and TRBJ1-4, with 9 bases matching TRBD1. CDR3 length: 16 amino acids. Germline V gives CDR1 LNHNV, CDR2 YYDKDF (reference sequence). Trimming took 1 base from V and 1 from J; bases not matched to a gene: 1.

The chain combines TRBV18 with TRBJ1-6; 10 bases line up with TRBD1. CDR3 size: 15 residues. The V segment lost 3 bases and the J segment 5 bases; nucleotides outside the gene matches: 1. From germline, CDR1 is KGHSH and CDR2 LQKENI. This chain's CDR3 is CASSPDRGNNSPLHF. CDR3 nucleotide sequence: TGTGCCAGCTCACCGGACAGGGGGAATAATTCACCCCTCCACTTT.

The chain couples TRBV30 to TRBJ1-2; D not resolved. The CDR3 consists of 10 residues. Trimming stripped 5 bases from V and 6 bases from J, with 7 bases between. The V gene's germline CDR1 is GTSNPN and CDR2 SVGIG (reference sequence). CDR3 nucleotides: TGTGCCTGGGGGCGGAATGGCTACACCTTC. It is translated as CAWGRNGYTF. Based on the CDR3 plus reference TRBV30 and TRBJ1-2, the full variable domain is SQTIHQWPATLVQPVGSPLSLECTVEGTSNPNLYWYRQAAGRGLQLLFYSVGIGQISSEVPQNLSASRPQDRQFILSSKKLLLSDSGFYLCAWGRNGYTFGSGTRLTVV.

CDR3 DNA sequence: TGTGCCAGCAGCCTAACCCTGGACAGGACGGGTGAAAAACTGTTTTTT. This translates into CASSLTLDRTGEKLFF. The genes are TRBV7-9 and TRBJ1-4; 7 bases fit TRBD1. The CDR3 spans 16 residues. Looked up from germline, CDR1 is SEHNR and CDR2 is FQNEAQ (reference sequence). With V trimmed by 5 bases and J by 7 bases, 13 bases remained unmatched.

This clone was picked up a small number of times. The chain recombines TRBV4-1 with TRBJ1-2, with a possible D match to TRBD1 (5 bases). V was shortened by 0 bases and J by 4 bases, with 12 bases between the two germline ends. The germline V gene encodes CDR1 MGHRA and CDR2 YSYEKL. The CDR3 length is 15 residues. CDR3 bases: TGCGCCAGCAGCCAAGATCGGACAAGACTCTATGGCTACACCTTC. Translation gives CASSQDRTRLYGYTF.

V gene TRBV7-6 combines with J gene TRBJ2-7; 8 nucleotides align to TRBD2. The germline gives CDR1 SGHVS, CDR2 FNYEAQ. V was pared by 2 bases and J by 3 bases, with 6 bases of the junction left unmatched. The CDR3 covers 15 residues. CDR3 DNA sequence: TGTGCCAGCAGCTTACCGCCGGGGGGGCGCTACGAGCAGTACTTC. It yields the protein CASSLPPGGRYEQYF.

V usage is TRBV19 and J usage is TRBJ2-3, with 9 bases lining up with TRBD2. With V trimmed by 6 bases and J by 4 bases, 5 bases remained unmatched. The CDR3 is made up of 14 amino acids. The germline V gene encodes CDR1 LNHDA and CDR2 SQIVND (reference sequence). CDR3 sequence: CASSPAGGPDTQYF. CDR3 sequence (DNA): TGTGCCAGTAGCCCGGCGGGGGGGCCAGATACGCAGTATTTT.

The gene calls are TRBV6-5 and TRBJ1-2; TRBD1 matches at 7 bases. Unmatched junction bases numbered 9, after V lost 6 bases and J lost 2 bases. CDR3 length: 15 residues. Germline loops: CDR1 MNHEY, CDR2 SVGAGI. CDR3 loop: CASRPNTGVNYGYTF. Here the CDR3 DNA reads TGTGCCAGCAGACCCAATACAGGGGTGAACTATGGCTACACCTTC.

J is TRBJ2-7 and V is TRBV4-1, with 14 bases aligning to TRBD2. The CDR3 loop spans 16 amino acids. The J segment lost 6 bases and the V segment lost 3 bases, leaving 7 bases of the junction unmatched. Germline CDR1 MGHRA, CDR2 YSYEKL. The CDR3 DNA is TGCGCCAGCAGCCAGGGAGGGGGACTAGCGGGAGCCGAGCAGTACTTC. Amino acids: CASSQGGGLAGAEQYF.

The genes are TRBV7-2 and TRBJ1-2; no clear D gene. Germline V CDR1 and CDR2: SGHTA, FQGNSA. CDR3 length: 13 amino acids. The V end lost 1 base, the J end lost 8 bases, and 11 bases lay between the germline ends. The CDR3 protein is CASSLVVSRGYTF. The DNA for the CDR3 is TGTGCCAGCAGCTTAGTCGTGAGTCGGGGCTACACCTTC.

The V gene is TRBV19, the J gene TRBJ1-1, with 8 nucleotides matching TRBD1. The CDR3 has 16 residues. The junction had 15 bases not matched to a gene; V was cut back by 9 bases and J by 3 bases. CDR1 is LNHDA and CDR2 is SQIVND in the germline V gene (reference sequence). CDR3 coding DNA: TGTGCCAGCCTGGGGGGGGCCAGGGGGCATGACACTGAAGCTTTCTTT. Its translation: CASLGGARGHDTEAFF.

The chain is built from TRBV5-1 and TRBJ2-7; no reliable D call. The CDR3 is 13 residues long. Germline CDR1 and CDR2: SGHRS and YFSETQ. Deletions cut 0 bases from V and 2 bases from J, with 6 bases between. CDR3 sequence reads: CASSLAPTYEQYF. DNA of the CDR3: TGCGCCAGCAGCTTGGCCCCCACCTACGAGCAGTACTTC.

This clone came up once. V gene TRBV7-9 combines with J gene TRBJ1-4, with 7 bases lining up with TRBD1. Germline CDR1 reads SEHNR; CDR2 reads FQNEAQ (reference sequence). The V and J ends lost 5 bases and 8 bases, in that order; junction bases with no gene match: 8. This CDR3 comprises 14 residues. The CDR3 bases are TGTGCCAGCAGCCCCCAGACAGGGAAGGAAAAACTGTTTTTT. It translates to CASSPQTGKEKLFF.